The 9 T cell receptor beta chains reported below all come from one sample, sequenced in a study of STAT3 mutations in large granular lymphocyte leukemia. Study outcomes and limitations: At least one immunodominant TCR beta clonotype appeared in every T-cell large granular lymphocyte leukemia patient.

TCRdb's table, derived via immunoSEQ multiplex PCR, lists solely in-frame clones and lacks some. The table has over 4,500 clones, around half seen once; the top ten hold 45% to 65%. These receptors' targets are unknown. Sequenced material: peripheral blood mononuclear cells. These receptors were obtained from a woman aged 70-85 years with T-cell large granular lymphocyte leukemia. Some clones in this sample may be carry-over from other donors' samples.

The rearrangement uses TRBV14 and TRBJ1-2; D is undetermined. The CDR3 has 12 amino acids. The germline V gene has CDR1 SGHDN and CDR2 FVKESK. Trimming took 1 base from V and 5 from J, leaving 5 bases between them. The chain's CDR3 is CASSQVWYGYTF. CDR3 in DNA: TGTGCCAGCAGCCAAGTTTGGTATGGCTACACCTTC.

In this sample, this clone is medium-sized (0.01 to 0.1%). J is TRBJ2-7 and V is TRBV5-4; 10 bases align to TRBD2. V was pared by 5 bases and J by 5 bases, with 4 bases of the junction left unmatched. The CDR3 has 13 residues. Germline V CDR1 and CDR2: SGHNT, YYREEE (reference sequence). For the CDR3, the DNA is TGTGCCAGCAGGGCTAGCGGGAGCGACGAGCAGTACTTC. Amino acid sequence: CASRASGSDEQYF.

The chain uses TRBV18 and TRBJ2-5; 8 nucleotides match TRBD2. The CDR3 length is 15 residues. The trim removed 4 bases at V and 2 bases at J, leaving 6 bases unmatched. The germline V gene encodes CDR1 KGHSH and CDR2 LQKENI. CDR3 sequence (DNA): TGTGCCAGCTCACTTCAGACTAGCGCACAAGAGACCCAGTACTTC. This translates into CASSLQTSAQETQYF.

The rearrangement links TRBV15 to TRBJ2-1, with 7 bases matching TRBD1. This CDR3 comprises 12 residues. Germline V gene sequence: CDR1 LNHNV, CDR2 YYDKDF (reference sequence). Trimming at V came to 8 bases and at J to 2 bases, leaving 0 bases not matched to a gene. CDR3 amino acids: CATGTAYNEQFF. DNA of the CDR3: TGTGCCACCGGGACAGCCTACAATGAGCAGTTCTTC.

A few counts support this clone. The chain links TRBV28 to TRBJ2-1, with TRBD2 as a possible D gene (5 bases). The CDR3 has 12 amino acids. The V gene lost 2 bases and the J gene lost 11 bases, with 10 bases spanning the gap. CDR1 and CDR2 from the germline V gene are MDHEN and SYDVKM. CDR3 nucleotide sequence: TGTGCCAGCAGTTTACTGCGAGGGAAGCAGTTCTTC. This translates into CASSLLRGKQFF. Together with reference TRBV28 and TRBJ2-1, the CDR3 gives the full variable domain: DVKVTQSSRYLVKRTGEKVFLECVQDMDHENMFWYRQDPGLGLRLIYFSYDVKMKEKGDIPEGYSVSREKKERFSLILESASTNQTSMYLCASSLLRGKQFFGPGTRLTVL.

J is TRBJ1-2 and V is TRBV30; D ambiguous. The CDR3 has 13 residues. Trimming cost V 4 bases and J 3 bases, with 12 bases left between them. Germline CDR1 is GTSNPN and CDR2 is SVGIG (reference sequence). CDR3 sequence (DNA): TGTGCCTGGATCCCCTCCCCGGACTATGGCTACACCTTC. Protein: CAWIPSPDYGYTF.

Worth noting for this clone: Other DNA sequences of this sample code for an identical CDR3. V and J are TRBV14 and TRBJ1-2; no firm D call. Germline V gives CDR1 SGHDN, CDR2 FVKESK. With 3 bases removed from V and 4 bases from J, the gap between germline ends came to 6 bases. The length of the CDR3 is 12 residues. The CDR3 here is CASSQRTYGYTF. CDR3 sequence (DNA): TGTGCCAGCAGCCAGAGGACCTATGGCTACACCTTC.

The genes are TRBV5-5 and TRBJ1-2; D gene ambiguous. V lost 2 bases and J 3 bases, leaving 17 bases between the germline ends. CDR3 length: 16 amino acids. Germline assignment: CDR1 SGHKS and CDR2 YYEKEE (reference sequence). The CDR3 nucleotides read TGTGCCAGCAGCTTTCGCCGGAGCCTAAGTTACTATGGCTACACCTTC. It encodes CASSFRRSLSYYGYTF.

This chain links TRBV18 with TRBJ1-2, with D maybe TRBD1 (5 bases). Germline CDR1 and CDR2: KGHSH and LQKENI. This CDR3 comprises 17 residues. The V and J ends lost 3 bases and 1 base respectively, with 18 bases between them. CDR3 sequence: CASSPSLTQGFNYGYTF. The CDR3, as DNA: TGTGCCAGCTCACCGTCACTAACTCAGGGTTTTAACTATGGCTACACCTTC.